The text below deals with one TCR beta chain. The sample's treatment: roughly 19 received Ad26.COV2.S at low or high dose, single or two shots; several received placebo; per-sample allocation not given. Sampling was performed 63 days after the first vaccine or placebo injection. This specimen belongs to a study of Ad26.COV2.S vaccination and SARS-CoV-2 variants. For the study at large: Administration of Ad26.COV2.S was intramuscular, either once or twice 56 days apart.

Using immunoSEQ multiplex PCR, the repertoire was profiled, and TCRdb retains in-frame clones only, with some absent. This sample has about 440,000 clones, with roughly 87% found just once. Trimming removed 3 bases at V and 4 bases at J, with 9 bases between. Germline V lookup: CDR1 MNHEY, CDR2 SMNVEV (reference sequence). This CDR3 has 14 amino acids. This receptor was obtained from a person between 18 and 60 years old who received the Ad26.COV2.S COVID-19 vaccine or a placebo. The sample in question was peripheral blood, obtained in a trial of Ad26.COV2.S vaccine versus placebo. This sequence joins TRBV27 and TRBJ1-4, with D maybe TRBD1 (5 bases). CDR3 nucleotides: TGTGCCAGCAGTTTGGCAGGGCTTAATGAAAAACTGTTTTTT. Its protein product is CASSLAGLNEKLFF.